A selection of T cell receptor beta chains follows, all from one sample in a study of T cell repertoires in cytomegalovirus infection. TCRdb re-called the reads with MiXCR, one entry per CDR3 protein. This table holds 200,000 or so distinct CDR3 sequences, about 21% found once. The sample consisted of PBMCs. The receptors derive from a human donor in good health (CMV status not recorded). Some clones in this sample may be carry-over from other donors' samples. CDR3s include the opening cysteine and the closing phenylalanine or tryptophan. Each record gives: J gene, D gene, clone size, V gene, CDR3 DNA, CDR3 protein. The D gene is left open where the match is weak. Where a row states a size, it is once, few, many or the class of an expanded clone; other rows omit it.

TRBJ2-5 | NA | many | TRBV7-2 | TGTGCCAGCAGCTTAGTCGCAAACTTTCAAGAGACCCAGTACTTC | CASSLVANFQETQYF
TRBJ2-3 | NA | many | TRBV28 | TGTGCCAGCAGTGTCGCGACAGATACGCAGTATTTT | CASSVATDTQYF
TRBJ2-6 | NA | NA | TRBV7-2 | TGTGCCAGCAGCTTAGCTCCGGATGTCTGGGCCAACGTCCTGACTTTC | CASSLAPDVWANVLTF
TRBJ1-2 | NA | NA | TRBV6-5 | TGTGCCAGCAGTTTCTCAGTTTTAGGGGGCTATGGCTACACCTTC | CASSFSVLGGYGYTF
TRBJ2-7 | TRBD2 | few | TRBV25-1 | TGTGCCAGCAGTGAGGGCGGGAGTACTCGGTACGAGCAGTACTTC | CASSEGGSTRYEQYF
TRBJ1-1 | NA | NA | TRBV25-1 | TGTGCCAGCAGCCTGGATTTACGGACTGAAGCTTTCTTT | CASSLDLRTEAFF
TRBJ2-7 | NA | many | TRBV7-9 | TGTGCCAGCAGCCTTTACGTCTACGAGCAGTACTTC | CASSLYVYEQYF
TRBJ2-7 | NA | NA | TRBV12-3/TRBV12-4 | TGTGCCAGCAGTTTATTAGGAGAAAGCTACGAGCAGTACTTC | CASSLLGESYEQYF
TRBJ2-2 | NA | few | TRBV2 | TGTGCCAGCAGTTCCGCCGGCCAGTTAGCGAACACCGGGGAGCTGTTTTTT | CASSSAGQLANTGELFF
TRBJ1-1 | NA | NA | TRBV14 | TGTGCCAGCAGCCAAGATCGAGCCCGGAACACTGAAGCTTTCTTT | CASSQDRARNTEAFF
TRBJ2-7 | TRBD1 | NA | TRBV2 | TGTGCCAGCAGTGAACGCGGGACAGGGGTCTACGAGCAGTACTTC | CASSERGTGVYEQYF
TRBJ1-3 | NA | many | TRBV25-1 | TGTGCCAGCAGTGATGGGTCGACGGACTCTGGAAACACCATATATTTT | CASSDGSTDSGNTIYF
TRBJ1-4 | TRBD1 | few | TRBV2 | TGTGCCAGCAGTACCGACAGGGGTAATCGCGAAAAACTGTTTTTT | CASSTDRGNREKLFF
TRBJ2-2 | NA | few | TRBV28 | TGTGCCAGCATTACGGACAGATACACCGGGGAGCTGTTTTTT | CASITDRYTGELFF
TRBJ1-2 | NA | few | TRBV5-1 | TGCGCCAGCAGCCCGTTAAGACACGGCTATGGCTACACCTTC | CASSPLRHGYGYTF
TRBJ2-7 | TRBD1 | NA | TRBV7-8 | TGTGCCAGCAGCTTTGGGACAGGGCACTACGAGCAGTACTTC | CASSFGTGHYEQYF
TRBJ2-1 | NA | medium-sized | TRBV7-9 | TGTGCCAGCAGCTTAAGGGCGGATAGCTCCTACAATGAGCAGTTCTTC | CASSLRADSSYNEQFF
TRBJ1-1 | TRBD1 | many | TRBV7-2 | TGTGCCAGCACCAGGGACAGGGGAGATGGAAAAGCTTTCTTT | CASTRDRGDGKAFF
TRBJ2-1 | NA | NA | TRBV7-9 | TGTGCCAGCAGCCCGAGTTTAGGGCCGAGGGACGACAATGAGCAGTTCTTC | CASSPSLGPRDDNEQFF
TRBJ2-2 | TRBD1 | NA | TRBV6-5 | TGTGCCAGCAGCCAGAGGGACAGTTACACCGGGGAGCTGTTTTTT | CASSQRDSYTGELFF
TRBJ2-3 | TRBD2 | once | TRBV2 | TGTGACAGCAGTGAGCTACTAGCGGGAGCAGATACGCAGTATTTT | CDSSELLAGADTQYF
TRBJ2-3 | NA | NA | TRBV7-8 | TGTGCCAGCAGCCCACAGCGGACCCCCACAGATACGCAGTATTTT | CASSPQRTPTDTQYF
TRBJ1-4 | NA | NA | TRBV2 | TGTGCCTGCTTAACCGGAGGGGGTGGTGAAAAACTGTTTTTT | CACLTGGGGEKLFF
TRBJ2-1 | TRBD1 | NA | TRBV11-2 | TGTGCCAGCAGCTTAGAACTGGGACAGGGAACGCAGTTCTTC | CASSLELGQGTQFF
TRBJ1-1 | NA | few | TRBV9 | TGTGCCAGCAGCGTTACGCCGGGACCCAACACTGAAGCTTTCTTT | CASSVTPGPNTEAFF
TRBJ2-1 | NA | NA | TRBV20-1 | TGCAGTGCTAGAGACCCTGGTGTGGCGTCCTACAATGAGCAGTTCTTC | CSARDPGVASYNEQFF
TRBJ2-1 | TRBD1 | NA | TRBV6-1 | TGTGCCAGCAGACAACCGGGACAGTACAATGAGCAGTTCTTC | CASRQPGQYNEQFF
TRBJ1-3 | NA | few | TRBV28 | TGTGCCAGCATCTCGGGGGGGGCGGGAAACACCATATATTTT | CASISGGAGNTIYF
TRBJ1-1 | NA | NA | TRBV11-3 | TGTGCCAGCAGCCAGGGCAGGGGAAATGAAGCTTTCTTT | CASSQGRGNEAFF
TRBJ1-2 | NA | many | TRBV7-2 | TGTGCCAGCAGCTTATCCGGCAGTAACTATGGCTACACCTTC | CASSLSGSNYGYTF
TRBJ1-2 | TRBD1 | NA | TRBV20-1 | TGCAGTGCTAGAGAGACAGGGGGCAACTATGGCTACACCTTC | CSARETGGNYGYTF
TRBJ2-3 | TRBD2 | few | TRBV20-1 | TGCAGTGCTAGCCCCCTGGCGGGGGGCCCCCTTTTTACAGATACGCAGTATTTT | CSASPLAGGPLFTDTQYF
TRBJ2-1 | NA | few | TRBV28 | TGTGCCACCACTTGGGGGTATGAGCAGTTCTTC | CATTWGYEQFF
TRBJ2-3 | NA | NA | TRBV14 | TGTGCCAGCAGCCAAGACGAGGCGGGCTGGACAGATACGCAGTATTTT | CASSQDEAGWTDTQYF
TRBJ1-6 | NA | many | TRBV7-9 | TGTGCCAGCAGCTTAGAACAGTATAATTCACCCCTCCACTTT | CASSLEQYNSPLHF
TRBJ2-6 | TRBD1 | NA | TRBV29-1 | TGCAGCGTACCTCCGGGACAGGGGGTCAATGTCCTAGTCTCTGGGGCCAACGTCCTGACTTTC | CSVPPGQGVNVLVSGANVLTF
TRBJ1-2 | NA | many | TRBV28 | TGTGCCAGCTCACAGGGTGGGATTGGCTACACCTTC | CASSQGGIGYTF
TRBJ2-7 | NA | NA | TRBV11-3 | TGTGCCAGCAGCTTGGATACCGGGACATACTCCTACGAGCAGTACTTC | CASSLDTGTYSYEQYF
TRBJ2-1 | TRBD2 | many | TRBV11-3 | TGTGCCAGCAGCCTCGACGGACTAGCGGGAGTCATCGGGGCAGTCAATGAGCAGTTCTTC | CASSLDGLAGVIGAVNEQFF
TRBJ2-2 | NA | few | TRBV7-3 | TGTGCCAGCAGCTTAAGTGGGGCCGCCGGGGAGCTGTTTTTT | CASSLSGAAGELFF
TRBJ2-2 | NA | many | TRBV7-2 | TGTGCCAGCAGCTTACAGGGTTTGAACACCGGGGAGCTGTTTTTT | CASSLQGLNTGELFF
TRBJ2-2 | TRBD1 | few | TRBV5-1 | TGCGCCAGCAGCCTACGGACAGGGGAGACCGGGGAGCTGTTTTTT | CASSLRTGETGELFF
TRBJ2-6 | TRBD2 | few | TRBV13 | TGTGCCAGCAGCCCCCGGGGGGGCAGAGGGGCCAACGTCCTGACTTTC | CASSPRGGRGANVLTF
TRBJ2-3 | NA | NA | TRBV29-1 | TGCAGCGTTGGGCTTCCCTACCGTGAGGGGACAGATACGCAGTATTTT | CSVGLPYREGTDTQYF
TRBJ1-5 | TRBD1 | NA | TRBV6-5 | TGTGCCAGCAGTGACTTTGGGACAGGCAATCAGCCCCAGCATTTT | CASSDFGTGNQPQHF
TRBJ1-5 | TRBD1 | few | TRBV6-6 | TGTGCCAGCCAAAAGACAGGGATCAATCAGCCCCAGCATTTT | CASQKTGINQPQHF
TRBJ2-7 | NA | NA | TRBV19 | TGTGCCAGTAGTAGTGGACGGCCCCCCACCTACGAGCAGTACTTC | CASSSGRPPTYEQYF
TRBJ2-1 | TRBD1 | NA | TRBV11-2 | TGTGCCAGCAGCTCGGACAGGGTTTTCGGCAATGAGCAGTTCTTC | CASSSDRVFGNEQFF
TRBJ2-7 | TRBD2 | few | TRBV3-1 | TGTGCCAGCGGCCCCCGGACTAGCGGGGGGGCGAAGGAGCAGTACTTC | CASGPRTSGGAKEQYF
TRBJ2-7 | TRBD1 | NA | TRBV9 | TGTGCCAGCAGCTTGGGGACAGACTCCTACGAGCAGTACTTC | CASSLGTDSYEQYF
TRBJ2-1 | TRBD2 | NA | TRBV2 | TGTGCCAGCAGGGCCACCACTAGCGGGGGGAGCTCCTACAATGAGCAGTTCTTC | CASRATTSGGSSYNEQFF
TRBJ2-3 | NA | few | TRBV11-3 | TGTGCCAGCAGCTGGTTCCGTAGCACAGATACGCAGTATTTT | CASSWFRSTDTQYF
TRBJ1-2 | NA | many | TRBV7-8 | TGTGCCAGCAGCAAGGACAATTTCTATGGCTACACCTTC | CASSKDNFYGYTF
TRBJ1-1 | NA | many | TRBV7-2 | TGTGCCAGCAGCCCGGACCGGGATCTGAACACTGAAGCTTTCTTT | CASSPDRDLNTEAFF
TRBJ1-2 | TRBD1 | few | TRBV12-3/TRBV12-4 | TGTGCCAGCAGTTTTACTAACAGGGGAAACACCTTC | CASSFTNRGNTF
TRBJ2-4 | TRBD1 | NA | TRBV6-5 | TGTGCCAGCAGCTTGGGACAGGGAAATGGCAAAAACATTCAGTACTTC | CASSLGQGNGKNIQYF
TRBJ1-5 | NA | NA | TRBV19 | TGTGCCAGTAGTATTGTGGCTAAGAATCAGCCCCAGCATTTT | CASSIVAKNQPQHF
TRBJ1-2 | TRBD1 | few | TRBV7-9 | TGTGCCAGCAGCCGGTCAGGGGGCGACTATGGCTACACCTTC | CASSRSGGDYGYTF
TRBJ1-1 | NA | NA | TRBV6-5 | TGTGCCAGCAGTTACCAGGGGCAGGGCACTGAAGCTTTCTTT | CASSYQGQGTEAFF